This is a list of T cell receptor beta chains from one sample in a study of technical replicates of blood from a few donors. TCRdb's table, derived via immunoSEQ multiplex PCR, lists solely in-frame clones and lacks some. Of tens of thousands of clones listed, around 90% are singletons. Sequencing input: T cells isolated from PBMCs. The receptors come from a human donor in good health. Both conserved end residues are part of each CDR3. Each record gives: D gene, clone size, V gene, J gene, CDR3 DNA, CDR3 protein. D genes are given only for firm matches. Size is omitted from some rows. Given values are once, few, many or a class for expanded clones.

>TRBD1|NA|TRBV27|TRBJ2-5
TGTGCCAGCAGTTTACGGCTAGGTGGGGACAGGGGTGAGACCCAGTACTTC
CASSLRLGGDRGETQYF
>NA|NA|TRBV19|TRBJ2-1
TGTGCCAGTAGTATAGACCCCCCTGGAGATTACCGGAGGGAGCAGTTCTTC
CASSIDPPGDYRREQFF
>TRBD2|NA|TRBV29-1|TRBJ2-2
TGCAGCGTCATACCGGAGCGGGAGGGCCTCAGCGGGGAGCTGTTTTTT
CSVIPEREGLSGELFF
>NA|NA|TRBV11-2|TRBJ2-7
TGTGCCAGCACCTCAGGGGACTCCTACGAGCAGTACTTC
CASTSGDSYEQYF
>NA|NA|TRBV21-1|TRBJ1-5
TGTGCCAGCAGCAAATGGAGGGTCCGGGACAATCAGCCCCAGCATTTT
CASSKWRVRDNQPQHF
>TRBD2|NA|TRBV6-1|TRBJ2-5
TGTGCCAGCAGGTGGGCGGGAGAGGAGACCCAGTACTTC
CASRWAGEETQYF
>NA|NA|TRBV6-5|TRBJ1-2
TGTGCCAGCAGTCGGAGTGAAAACTATGGCTACACCTTC
CASSRSENYGYTF
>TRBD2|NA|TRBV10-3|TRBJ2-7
TGTGCCATCAGTGCGGTCGGGACTAGCGGATCCTACGAGCAGTACTTC
CAISAVGTSGSYEQYF
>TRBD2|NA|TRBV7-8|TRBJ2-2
TGTGCCAGCAGCTCTTTAGCGGGAACGAACACCGGGGAGCTGTTTTTT
CASSSLAGTNTGELFF
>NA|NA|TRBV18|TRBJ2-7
TGTGCCAGCTCACCACCGTTAGGGGCCCAGATAACCGAGCAGTACTTC
CASSPPLGAQITEQYF
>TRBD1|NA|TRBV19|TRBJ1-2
TGTGCCAGTAGCGGGGACAGCAACATTATCTATGGCTACACCTTC
CASSGDSNIIYGYTF
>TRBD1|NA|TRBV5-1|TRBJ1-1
TGCGCCAGCAGCTTTACAGACAGGGTCGGAGAAGCTTTCTTT
CASSFTDRVGEAFF
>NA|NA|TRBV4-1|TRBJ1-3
TGCGCCAGCAGCCAAGGCAAAGACAGAAACACCATATATTTT
CASSQGKDRNTIYF
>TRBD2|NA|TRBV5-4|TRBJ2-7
TGTGCCAGCAGCTCGCGAAGGACTAGTAACGAGCAGTACTTC
CASSSRRTSNEQYF
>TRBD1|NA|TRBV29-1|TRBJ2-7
TGCAGCGCCGAGGTTGGACAGGGTGCCGACGAGCAGTACTTC
CSAEVGQGADEQYF
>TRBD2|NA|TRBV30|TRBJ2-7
TGTGCCTGGAGTGTCCGACTAGCCTCCTACGAGCAGTACTTC
CAWSVRLASYEQYF
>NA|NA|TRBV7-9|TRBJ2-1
TGTGCCAGCAGCTTAGGGCAGGACAATGAGCAGTTCTTC
CASSLGQDNEQFF
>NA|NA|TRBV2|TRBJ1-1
TGTGCCAGCAACTGGGAGAGGACTGAAGCTTTCTTT
CASNWERTEAFF
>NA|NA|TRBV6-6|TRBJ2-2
TGTGCCAGCAGTGGACTCAGGGGCACCGGGGAGCTGTTTTTT
CASSGLRGTGELFF
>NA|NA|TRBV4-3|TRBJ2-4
TGCGCCAGCAGCCAATCAATTGACAGCCAAGCCAAAAACATTCAGTACTTC
CASSQSIDSQAKNIQYF
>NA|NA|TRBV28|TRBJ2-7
TGTGCCAGCTTAGCCCCGGGGGGCGGGAAGCAAGACAGGTACGAGCAGTACTTC
CASLAPGGGKQDRYEQYF
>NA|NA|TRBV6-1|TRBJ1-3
TGTGCCAGCAGTGAATGGCAGGGGTCCTCTGGAAACACCATATATTTT
CASSEWQGSSGNTIYF
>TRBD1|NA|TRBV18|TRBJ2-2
TGTGCCAGCTCACAACGGACAGGTCAGAACACCGGGGAGCTGTTTTTT
CASSQRTGQNTGELFF
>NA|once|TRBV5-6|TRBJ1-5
TGTGCCAGCAGCTTATGGGGCAGAGGCAATCAGCCCCAGCATTTT
CASSLWGRGNQPQHF
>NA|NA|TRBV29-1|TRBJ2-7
TGCAGCGTTGTTATAGGGGTGCGGTACGAGCAGTACTTC
CSVVIGVRYEQYF
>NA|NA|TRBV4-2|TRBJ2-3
TGTGCCAGCAGCCAAGGGCCGGGAGTAACAGATACGCAGTATTTT
CASSQGPGVTDTQYF
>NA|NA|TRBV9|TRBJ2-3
TGTGCCAGCAGCGTAGTTGGCACCACAGATACGCAGTATTTT
CASSVVGTTDTQYF
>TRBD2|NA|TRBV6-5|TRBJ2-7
TGTGCCAGCAGCCGCCGGGGGGGTTGGTCCTACGAGCAGTACTTC
CASSRRGGWSYEQYF
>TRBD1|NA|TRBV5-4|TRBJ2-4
TGTGCCAGCAGCTTGCCGGGACAGGGGGCCAAAAACATTCAGTACTTC
CASSLPGQGAKNIQYF
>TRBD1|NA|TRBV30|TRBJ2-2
TGTGCCTGGAGTGTACTAGGGACAGGGAACAACGGGGAGCTGTTTTTT
CAWSVLGTGNNGELFF
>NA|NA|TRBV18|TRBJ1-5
TGTGCCAGCTCACCACCGGAGGGAGAGAGTAGCAATCAGCCCCAGCATTTT
CASSPPEGESSNQPQHF
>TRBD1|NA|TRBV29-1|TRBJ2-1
TGCAGCGTTGAATCCGTGACAGGGGGATCCTTTGTGCAGTTCTTC
CSVESVTGGSFVQFF
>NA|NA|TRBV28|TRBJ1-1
TGTGCCAGCAGTTTCCCCCAGGGTGGGGTTGACACTGAAGCTTTCTTT
CASSFPQGGVDTEAFF
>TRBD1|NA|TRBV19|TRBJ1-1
TGTGCCAGTAGTGCAGGGGGCGCCGGTCTCACTGAAGCTTTCTTT
CASSAGGAGLTEAFF
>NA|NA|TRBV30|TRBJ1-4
TGTGCCTGGAGTATCATCAGGGAAAAACTGTTTTTT
CAWSIIREKLFF
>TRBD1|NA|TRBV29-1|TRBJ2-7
TGCAGCGTTGACCTACCCGGACAGGGCTACGAGCAGTACTTC
CSVDLPGQGYEQYF
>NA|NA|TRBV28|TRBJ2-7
TGTGCCAGCAGTGACGGCGCGGGGGCCCCCTACGAGCAGTACTTC
CASSDGAGAPYEQYF
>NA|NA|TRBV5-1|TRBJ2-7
TGCGCCAGCAGCTTAGCAGGGTTCGAGCAGTACTTC
CASSLAGFEQYF
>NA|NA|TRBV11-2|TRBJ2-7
TGTGCCAGCAGCTCCCGTTTCCTAGACTACGAGCAGTACTTC
CASSSRFLDYEQYF
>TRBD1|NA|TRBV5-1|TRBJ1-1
TGCGCCAGCAGCTCAGGGACAGGGGAAAACACTGAAGCTTTCTTT
CASSSGTGENTEAFF
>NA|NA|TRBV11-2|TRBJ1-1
TGTGCCAGCAGCTTAGGCGGCGTTACATTGAACACTGAAGCTTTCTTT
CASSLGGVTLNTEAFF
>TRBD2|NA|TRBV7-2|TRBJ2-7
TGTGCCAGCAGCTTGGGACTAGCGGACCTCTACGAGCAGTACTTC
CASSLGLADLYEQYF
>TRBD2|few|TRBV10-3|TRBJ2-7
TGTGCCATCACTTCCGGGCTAGCGGGAGGGACTAACGAGCAGTACTTC
CAITSGLAGGTNEQYF
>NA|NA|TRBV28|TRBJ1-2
TGTGCCAGCAGTTTCGTCAGTGCTCATGGCTACACCTTC
CASSFVSAHGYTF
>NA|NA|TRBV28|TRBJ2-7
TGTGCCAGCAGTTTCGGCGGGGAAACCTACGAGCAGTACTTC
CASSFGGETYEQYF
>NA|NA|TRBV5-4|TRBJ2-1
TGTGCCAGCAGCCCCGGGACTTCCTACAATGAGCAGTTCTTC
CASSPGTSYNEQFF
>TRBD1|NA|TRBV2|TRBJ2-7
TGTGCCAATGCCCGGACAGGGGCCTACGAGCAGTACTTC
CANARTGAYEQYF
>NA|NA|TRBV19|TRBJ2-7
TGTGCCAGTAGTATCGGTACAGCCTACGAGCAGTACTTC
CASSIGTAYEQYF
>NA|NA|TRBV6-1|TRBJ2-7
TGTGCCAGCGGTTTGACTAGCTACGAGCAGTACTTC
CASGLTSYEQYF
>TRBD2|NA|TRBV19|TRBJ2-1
TGTGCCAGTAGTCATAGCGGGAGATGGAATGAGCAGTTCTTC
CASSHSGRWNEQFF
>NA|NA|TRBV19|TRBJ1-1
TGTGCCAGCGGGACTCTTATGAACACTGAAGCTTTCTTT
CASGTLMNTEAFF